This T cell receptor (beta chain) was sequenced for a study of OX40 agonist ivuxolimab in advanced cancers. The repertoire was sequenced with immunoSEQ multiplex PCR; TCRdb's copy has only in-frame clones and lacks some. The data show tens of thousands of clones, with over 75% seen just once and 11% held by the top ten. With 0 bases clipped from V and 0 bases from J, the junction kept 2 bases outside the gene matches. Per germline, CDR1 SGHRS and CDR2 YFSETQ. The CDR3 contains 15 residues. The sequence derives from an adult with an advanced solid tumor such as melanoma, head and neck, liver or kidney cancer. The V gene is TRBV5-1, the J gene TRBJ2-7; 8 bases align to TRBD1. Sequences were derived from CD4+ or CD8+ T cells sorted from blood, sampled in a trial of the OX40 agonist ivuxolimab. The CDR3 loop reads CASSLGDRNSYEQYF. The DNA of the CDR3 is TGCGCCAGCAGCTTGGGGGACAGGAACTCCTACGAGCAGTACTTC.